This T cell receptor beta chain was sequenced in a study of cytomegalovirus exposure and HLA in healthy donors. CDR3 length: 15 amino acids. CDR1 is GTSNPN, CDR2 SVGIG, per germline (reference sequence). V was shortened by 1 base and J by 3 bases, with 13 bases between the two germline ends. PCR involved 60 Vbeta and 13 Jbeta primers. Here immunoSEQ multiplex PCR was the method, and the copy in TCRdb shows in-frame clones only, minus some. The sample includes 53,000 or so clones, approximately 75% seen only once; the top ten take roughly 6.4%. The sample consisted of PBMCs. This clonotype was obtained from a young man in good health and CMV-seropositive. The chain combines TRBV30 with TRBJ1-5; D is ambiguous. CDR3 nucleotide sequence: TGTGCCTGGAGTGAACCCAACAGCTTCAATCAGCCCCAGCATTTT. Protein: CAWSEPNSFNQPQHF.